A selection of T cell receptor beta chains follows, all from one sample in a study of T cell responses to AZD1222 COVID-19 vaccine. Data came from immunoSEQ multiplex PCR; TCRdb stores just in-frame clones and leaves some out. This sample has roughly 200,000 clones; 80% to 95% occur once, and the top ten carry around 1.6%. This material consisted of peripheral blood, taken 28 days after the second AZD1222 dose. The receptors originated from an adult who received the AZD1222 COVID-19 vaccine. CDR3s leave out the opening cysteine and the closing phenylalanine or tryptophan.

V: TRBV6-6; length: 10; CDR3: ASSDDYNEQF
V: TRBV11-2; length: 15; CDR3: ASSLDVRGSGANVLT
V: TRBV6-2/TRBV6-3; length: 12; CDR3: ASSQTGTGTEAF
V: TRBV5-5; length: 12; CDR3: ASSRGQGENTIY
V: TRBV20-1; length: 9; CDR3: SASDQFEAF
V: TRBV2; length: 14; CDR3: ASRPPGLAATDTQY
V: TRBV10-2; length: 9; CDR3: ASSAGTEAF
V: TRBV5-1; length: 15; CDR3: ASSFSGTGAGNEKLF
V: TRBV6-5; length: 11; CDR3: ASANLRDYGYT
V: TRBV5-7; length: 13; CDR3: ASSLQQAPEVEQF
V: TRBV7-2; length: 13; CDR3: ASSLVAVDQETQY
V: TRBV27; length: 13; CDR3: ASSARWTGPYEQY
V: TRBV5-8; length: 12; CDR3: ASSLRVTFETQY
V: TRBV6-5; length: 14; CDR3: ASSSQYRAMNTEAF